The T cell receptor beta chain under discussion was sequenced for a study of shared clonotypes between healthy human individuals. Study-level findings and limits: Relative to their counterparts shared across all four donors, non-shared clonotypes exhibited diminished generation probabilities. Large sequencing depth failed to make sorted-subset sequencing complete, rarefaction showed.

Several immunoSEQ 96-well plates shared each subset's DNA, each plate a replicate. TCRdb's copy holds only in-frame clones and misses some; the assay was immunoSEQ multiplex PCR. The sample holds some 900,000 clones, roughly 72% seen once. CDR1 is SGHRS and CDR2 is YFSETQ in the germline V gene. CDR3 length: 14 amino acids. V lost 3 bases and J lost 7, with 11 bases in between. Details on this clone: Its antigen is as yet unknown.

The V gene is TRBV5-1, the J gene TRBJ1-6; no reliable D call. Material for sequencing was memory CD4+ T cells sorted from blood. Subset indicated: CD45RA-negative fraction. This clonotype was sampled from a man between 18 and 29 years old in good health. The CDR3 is CASSSAGGNSPLHF. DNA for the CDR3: TGCGCCAGCAGCTCTGCCGGAGGGAATTCACCCCTCCACTTT.